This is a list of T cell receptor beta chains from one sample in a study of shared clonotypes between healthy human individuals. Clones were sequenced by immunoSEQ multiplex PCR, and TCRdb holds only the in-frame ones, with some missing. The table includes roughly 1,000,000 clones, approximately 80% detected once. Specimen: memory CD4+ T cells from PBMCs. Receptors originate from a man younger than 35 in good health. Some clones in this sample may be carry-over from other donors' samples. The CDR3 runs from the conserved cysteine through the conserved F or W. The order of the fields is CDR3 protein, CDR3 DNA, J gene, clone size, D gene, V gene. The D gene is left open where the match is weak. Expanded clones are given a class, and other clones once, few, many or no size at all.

CDR3aa: CASSAPGTGRREGNTIYF
CDR3nt: TGTGCCAGCAGTGCTCCCGGGACAGGGCGTAGGGAGGGAAACACCATATATTTT
j_gene: TRBJ1-3
abundance: .
d_gene: TRBD1
v_gene: TRBV28

CDR3aa: CASSQETTGQTVGYGYTF
CDR3nt: TGTGCCAGCAGCCAAGAGACCACGGGACAGACCGTTGGGTATGGCTACACCTTC
j_gene: TRBJ1-2
abundance: few
d_gene: TRBD1
v_gene: TRBV4-2

CDR3aa: CASSEGQIKTFF
CDR3nt: TGTGCCAGCAGCGAGGGACAGATCAAAACTTTCTTT
j_gene: TRBJ1-1
abundance: .
d_gene: TRBD1
v_gene: TRBV2

CDR3aa: CASSAGRTNYGYTF
CDR3nt: TGTGCCAGCAGCGCGGGCAGGACGAACTATGGCTACACCTTC
j_gene: TRBJ1-2
abundance: .
d_gene: .
v_gene: TRBV9

CDR3aa: CASSLKTGGGNEKLFF
CDR3nt: TGTGCCAGTAGTCTCAAAACAGGGGGCGGTAATGAAAAACTGTTTTTT
j_gene: TRBJ1-4
abundance: .
d_gene: TRBD1
v_gene: TRBV19

CDR3aa: CASGLTNTDTQYF
CDR3nt: TGTGCTAGTGGTTTAACCAACACAGATACGCAGTATTTT
j_gene: TRBJ2-3
abundance: .
d_gene: .
v_gene: TRBV12-5

CDR3aa: CASSQDGRDYQPQHF
CDR3nt: TGCGCCAGCAGCCAAGACGGCAGGGACTATCAGCCCCAGCATTTT
j_gene: TRBJ1-5
abundance: .
d_gene: .
v_gene: TRBV4-1

CDR3aa: CASSITSGSYDEQFF
CDR3nt: TGTGCCAGCAGCATAACTAGCGGATCCTACGATGAGCAGTTCTTC
j_gene: TRBJ2-1
abundance: .
d_gene: TRBD2
v_gene: TRBV7-9

CDR3aa: CASSTGQAEYTEAFF
CDR3nt: TGTGCCAGCAGCACTGGTCAGGCCGAGTACACTGAAGCTTTCTTT
j_gene: TRBJ1-1
abundance: .
d_gene: .
v_gene: TRBV7-9

CDR3aa: CASSSLGTGDGYTF
CDR3nt: TGCGCCAGCAGCTCCCTCGGGACAGGGGATGGCTACACCTTC
j_gene: TRBJ1-2
abundance: .
d_gene: TRBD1
v_gene: TRBV5-1

CDR3aa: CASSQDRYQETQYF
CDR3nt: TGCGCCAGCAGCCAAGACCGGTACCAAGAGACCCAGTACTTC
j_gene: TRBJ2-5
abundance: .
d_gene: .
v_gene: TRBV4-3

CDR3aa: CAIRDHQNIQYF
CDR3nt: TGTGCCATCAGGGACCACCAAAACATTCAGTACTTC
j_gene: TRBJ2-4
abundance: .
d_gene: .
v_gene: TRBV10-3

CDR3aa: CASSPATQGREQYF
CDR3nt: TGTGCCAGCAGCCCGGCGACGCAGGGGCGGGAGCAGTACTTC
j_gene: TRBJ2-7
abundance: few
d_gene: .
v_gene: TRBV7-9

CDR3aa: CASSPLRSTSYEQYF
CDR3nt: TGTGCCAGCAGTCCCCTCCGGAGCACCTCCTACGAGCAGTACTTC
j_gene: TRBJ2-7
abundance: .
d_gene: .
v_gene: TRBV28

CDR3aa: CASSLRQGAGNEQFF
CDR3nt: TGTGCCAGCAGTCTTAGACAGGGGGCGGGCAATGAGCAGTTCTTC
j_gene: TRBJ2-1
abundance: few
d_gene: TRBD1
v_gene: TRBV27

CDR3aa: CASSYDRGNTEAFF
CDR3nt: TGTGCCAGCAGTTACGACAGGGGGAACACTGAAGCTTTCTTT
j_gene: TRBJ1-1
abundance: .
d_gene: TRBD1
v_gene: TRBV2